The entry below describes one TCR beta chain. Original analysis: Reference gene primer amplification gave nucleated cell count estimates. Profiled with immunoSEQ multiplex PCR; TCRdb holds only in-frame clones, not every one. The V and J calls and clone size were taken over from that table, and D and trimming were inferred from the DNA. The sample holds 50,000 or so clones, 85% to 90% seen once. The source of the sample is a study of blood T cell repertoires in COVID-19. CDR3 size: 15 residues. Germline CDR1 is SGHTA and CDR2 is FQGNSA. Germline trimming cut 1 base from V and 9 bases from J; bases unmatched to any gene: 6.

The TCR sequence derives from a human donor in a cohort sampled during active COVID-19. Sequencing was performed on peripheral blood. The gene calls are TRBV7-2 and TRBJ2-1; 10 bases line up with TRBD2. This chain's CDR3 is CASSLGSVAGGEQFF. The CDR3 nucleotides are TGTGCCAGCAGCTTAGGGTCGGTAGCGGGAGGTGAGCAGTTCTTC.